The clone carrying this TCR beta chain has a handful of counts. Its antigen is unknown. UMIs and sample barcodes were carried by the TCR alpha and TCR beta cDNA libraries that 5'RACE produced using constant-segment primers. TCRdb re-analysed the 5' RACE reads in MiXCR, keeping a single row per CDR3 protein. The sample has hundreds of thousands of distinct CDR3 sequences, approximately 15% seen once. This sample stems from a study of T-cell memory formation after mild COVID-19. Across the whole study: Largely donor-specific sequence clusters came from two donors.

Trimming took off 4 bases at V and 0 bases at J, with 13 bases between the two ends. The CDR3 is 16 amino acids. Looked up from germline, CDR1 is MGHRA and CDR2 is YSYEKL. General study points: The authors left the SARS-CoV-2 specificity of second-wave clones peaking on day 37 unconfirmed. Clones that contracted from day 15 to 85 were balanced CD4/CD8, while later expanders leaned CD4+.

Sequenced: PBMCs or a T cell subset sorted from them (not recorded which). This chain connects TRBV4-1 to TRBJ2-4; D is perhaps TRBD2 (7 bases). The TCR was taken from a man in his late teens or twenties who had mild COVID-19 (a few samples of this study predate the infection). Cell type and time point are not known. Written as DNA, the CDR3 is TGCGCCAGCAGCCCATGGGGGGGCGAAGCCAAAAACATTCAGTACTTC. Encoded protein: CASSPWGGEAKNIQYF.